Listed here is a single T cell receptor beta chain. The sample holds many counts of this clonotype. The antigen it binds to is not known. Per-base qualities were not stored, and no clone one base away is much larger. The data originate from a study of CXCR3 chemokines and chemotherapy response in bladder cancer (dated by TCRdb to the early 2020s). Some background on the complete study: The study examined whether intratumoral CXCR3 chemokine system activity predicted chemotherapy response in human bladder cancer.

The library came from PCR. The sample was run on an Illumina HiSeq 2500. TCRdb trimmed public reads at Q25 via fastp, called clones via MiXCR and kept in-frame beta chains. Rows with one shared CDR3 protein collapse into an entry with the most common genes and DNA. This sample gives a few thousand distinct CDR3 sequences in total; 7.4% of them show up just once. The ten largest clonotypes hold roughly 32% of the sample. The sample was collected from a patient whose treatment included neoadjuvant chemotherapy. This clonotype originated in a human donor with bladder cancer that responded to neoadjuvant chemotherapy.

The sequence in DNA is TGCAGCGTTGGAGGGAGCCTACGTACCCTTAGCTCCTACGAGCAGTACTTC. This is translated as CSVGGSLRTLSSYEQYF. Recombination joined TRBV29-1 with TRBJ2-7; a tentative D match to TRBD2 spans 5 bases. CDR1 SQVTM and CDR2 ANQGSEA were looked up in the germline V gene. The CDR3 spans 17 residues, from the cysteine through the phenylalanine. Just the 51-base CDR3 DNA is kept, in frame starting at base 1. V is reduced by 4 bases and J by 0 bases, leaving a spacing of 22 bases between them.